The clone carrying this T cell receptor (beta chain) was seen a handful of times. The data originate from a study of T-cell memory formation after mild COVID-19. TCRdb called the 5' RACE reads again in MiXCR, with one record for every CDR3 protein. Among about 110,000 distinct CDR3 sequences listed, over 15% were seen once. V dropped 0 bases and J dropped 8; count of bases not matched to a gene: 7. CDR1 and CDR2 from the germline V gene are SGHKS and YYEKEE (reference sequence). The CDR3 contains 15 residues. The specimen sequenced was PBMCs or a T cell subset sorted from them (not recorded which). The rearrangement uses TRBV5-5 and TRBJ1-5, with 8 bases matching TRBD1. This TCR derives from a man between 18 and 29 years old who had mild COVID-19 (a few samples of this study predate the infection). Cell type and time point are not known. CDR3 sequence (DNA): TGTGCCAGCAGCTTGGCACAGGGGGATCATAAGCCCCAGCATTTT. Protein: CASSLAQGDHKPQHF. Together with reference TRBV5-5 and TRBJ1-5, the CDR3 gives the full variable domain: DAGVTQSPTHLIKTRGQQVTLRCSPISGHKSVSWYQQVLGQGPQFIFQYYEKEERGRGNFPDRFSARQFPNYSSELNVNALLLGDSALYLCASSLAQGDHKPQHFGDGTRLSIL.